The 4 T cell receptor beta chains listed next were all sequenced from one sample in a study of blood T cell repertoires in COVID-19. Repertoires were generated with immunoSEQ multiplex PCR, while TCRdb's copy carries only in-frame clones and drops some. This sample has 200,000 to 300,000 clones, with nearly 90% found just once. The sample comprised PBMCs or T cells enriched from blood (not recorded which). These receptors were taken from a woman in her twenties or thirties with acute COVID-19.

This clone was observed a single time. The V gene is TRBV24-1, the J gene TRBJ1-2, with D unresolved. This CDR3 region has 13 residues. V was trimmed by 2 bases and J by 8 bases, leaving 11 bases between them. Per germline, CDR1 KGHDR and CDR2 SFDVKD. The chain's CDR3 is CATSDSSVGGYTF. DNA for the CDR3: TGTGCCACCAGTGATTCCTCCGTCGGGGGCTACACCTTC.

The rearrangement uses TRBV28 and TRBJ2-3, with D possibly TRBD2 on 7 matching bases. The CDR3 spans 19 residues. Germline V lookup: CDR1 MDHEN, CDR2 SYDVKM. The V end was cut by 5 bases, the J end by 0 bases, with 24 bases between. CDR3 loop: CASSPDMTRGGGSTDTQYF. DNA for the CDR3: TGTGCCAGCAGTCCGGATATGACCAGGGGAGGGGGTAGCACAGATACGCAGTATTTT. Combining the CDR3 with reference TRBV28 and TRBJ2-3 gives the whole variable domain DVKVTQSSRYLVKRTGEKVFLECVQDMDHENMFWYRQDPGLGLRLIYFSYDVKMKEKGDIPEGYSVSREKKERFSLILESASTNQTSMYLCASSPDMTRGGGSTDTQYFGPGTRLTVL.

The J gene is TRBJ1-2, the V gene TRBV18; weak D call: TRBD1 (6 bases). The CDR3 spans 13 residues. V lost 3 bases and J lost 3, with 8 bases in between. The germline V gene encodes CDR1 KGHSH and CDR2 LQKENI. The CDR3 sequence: CASSPGADYGYTF. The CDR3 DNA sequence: TGTGCCAGCTCACCGGGGGCCGACTATGGCTACACCTTC.

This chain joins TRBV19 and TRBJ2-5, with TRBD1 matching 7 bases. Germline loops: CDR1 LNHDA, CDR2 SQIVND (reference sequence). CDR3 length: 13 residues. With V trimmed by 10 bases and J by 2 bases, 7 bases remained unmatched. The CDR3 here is CATSGTEQETQYF. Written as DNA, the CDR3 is TGTGCCACCTCCGGGACAGAGCAAGAGACCCAGTACTTC.